This is a list of T cell receptor beta chains from one sample in a study of cytotoxic CD8 clonotypes in ibrutinib-treated CLL. Produced via immunoSEQ multiplex PCR; TCRdb's table is partial and in-frame only. This sample carries some 200,000 clones, around 70% of them seen once, and the ten largest clones take about an eighth. Sequencing was performed on PBMCs, taken after 24 months of ibrutinib treatment. The receptors derive from a human donor with chronic lymphocytic leukemia. Both conserved end residues are part of each CDR3. The D gene is left open where the match is weak. Rows give clone size only sometimes, using once, few, many, or a class for an expanded clone.

clone size	J gene	D gene	V gene	CDR3 DNA	CDR3 protein
NA	TRBJ1-2	NA	TRBV11-3	TGTGCCAGCAGCTTCCTATATACCCAGGACGCAGGGTTTCCTAACTATGGCTACACCTTC	CASSFLYTQDAGFPNYGYTF
once	TRBJ2-7	TRBD1	TRBV6-5	TGTGCCAGCAGTTACAGGGCGACAGGGTTCAACGAGCAGTACTTC	CASSYRATGFNEQYF
NA	TRBJ2-5	NA	TRBV16	TGTGCCAGCAGCCTGACCCTGCGGGAGACCCAGTACTTC	CASSLTLRETQYF
NA	TRBJ2-3	TRBD2	TRBV7-6	TGTGCCAGCAGCTTAGCGGGTACTAGCGGTCTGGGGTATACGCAGTATTTT	CASSLAGTSGLGYTQYF
NA	TRBJ2-5	TRBD2	TRBV30	TGTGCCTGGACCAGCGGGGGGAGGCAAGAGACCCAGTACTTC	CAWTSGGRQETQYF
few	TRBJ2-2	NA	TRBV18	TGTGCCAGCTCACTTCGGACGAGTACCGGGGAGCTGTTTTTT	CASSLRTSTGELFF
NA	TRBJ2-5	NA	TRBV9	TGTGCCAGCAGCGTGACTTTGGAGACCCAGTACTTC	CASSVTLETQYF
few	TRBJ1-2	NA	TRBV5-1	TGCGCCAGCAGTCAGGAGACACTGAACTATGGCTACACCTTC	CASSQETLNYGYTF
NA	TRBJ1-5	NA	TRBV4-1	TGCGCCAGCAGCCAAGATATAGGGCTGGGTCAGCCCCAGCATTTT	CASSQDIGLGQPQHF
NA	TRBJ2-7	NA	TRBV5-1	TGCGCCAGCAGCACAGGACACTCCTACGAGCAGTACTTC	CASSTGHSYEQYF
NA	TRBJ2-2	TRBD2	TRBV18	TGTGCCAGCTCACCCTTCATAGCGGGACCGAACACCGGGGAGCTGTTTTTT	CASSPFIAGPNTGELFF
NA	TRBJ1-1	TRBD1	TRBV29-1	TGCAGCGGTCAGACAGGGATTCGAGACACTGAAGCTTTCTTT	CSGQTGIRDTEAFF
few	TRBJ2-1	TRBD1	TRBV7-9	TGTGCCAGCAGCCCAAGGGTACAGGGGGCAGGGAATGAGCAGTTCTTC	CASSPRVQGAGNEQFF
once	TRBJ2-7	NA	TRBV4-2	TGTGCCAGCAGCCAAGTGCACAGGGGACTGGCGTTTGAGCAGTACTTC	CASSQVHRGLAFEQYF
NA	TRBJ2-5	NA	TRBV7-9	TGTGCCAGCAGCGGAGGGGGCGTGGAGACCCAGTACTTC	CASSGGGVETQYF
NA	TRBJ1-3	NA	TRBV21-1	TGTGCCAGCAGCAAAGCCAGAGTCAACTCTGGAAACACCATATATTTT	CASSKARVNSGNTIYF
few	TRBJ1-5	TRBD1	TRBV19	TGTGCCAGTAGCCAGGGAGGGGGCCAGCCCCAGCATTTT	CASSQGGGQPQHF
NA	TRBJ2-1	NA	TRBV5-1	TGCGCCAGCAGCTTGCTTCTGGAAGGTGAGCAGTTCTTC	CASSLLLEGEQFF
NA	TRBJ2-1	NA	TRBV5-1	TGCGCCAGCAGCGGGATGGACACAGACTACAATGAGCAGTTCTTC	CASSGMDTDYNEQFF
NA	TRBJ2-1	TRBD2	TRBV9	TGTGCCAGCAGCAAAAGCATCGGGACTAGCGGATACAATGAGCAGTTCTTC	CASSKSIGTSGYNEQFF
few	TRBJ2-2	TRBD2	TRBV18	TGTGCCAGCTCACCAAGCTGGACTAGCGGGAGAGACACCGGGGAGCTGTTTTTT	CASSPSWTSGRDTGELFF
NA	TRBJ1-2	NA	TRBV7-2	TGTGCCAGCAGCTCGATCAGGAATACTAACTATGGCTACACCTTC	CASSSIRNTNYGYTF
NA	TRBJ1-1	NA	TRBV9	TGTGCCAGCAGCGTAGGGGGAGCCTGGGGGACTGAAGCTTTCTTT	CASSVGGAWGTEAFF
NA	TRBJ2-7	TRBD2	TRBV7-2	TGTGCCAGCAGTTTCACTAGCGGGAGATCCTACGAGCAGTACTTC	CASSFTSGRSYEQYF
NA	TRBJ2-3	TRBD1	TRBV5-4	TGTGCCAGCAGCTTCGGGTCAGGGGGAGAAGATACGCAGTATTTT	CASSFGSGGEDTQYF
few	TRBJ2-2	TRBD1	TRBV10-3	TGTGCCATCAGTGAAACCGGGACAGGAAACACCGGGGAGCTGTTTTTT	CAISETGTGNTGELFF
NA	TRBJ2-7	NA	TRBV28	TGTGCCAGCAGTTTCAGGGGAGTCAGGTACGAGCAGTACTTC	CASSFRGVRYEQYF
NA	TRBJ2-1	TRBD2	TRBV12-5	TGTGCTAGTGGTTTACCCCCCCTAGGAAGCGGGGGGTCCTACAATGAGCAGTTCTTC	CASGLPPLGSGGSYNEQFF
NA	TRBJ2-7	NA	TRBV5-1	TGCGCCAGCAGTCGGGACCGTGGGGAGCAGTACTTC	CASSRDRGEQYF
NA	TRBJ1-4	NA	TRBV2	TGTGCCAGCAGTGAACAGGGAAAGAGAAATGAAAAACTGTTTTTT	CASSEQGKRNEKLFF
NA	TRBJ2-3	NA	TRBV30	TGTGCCTGGAGTCCGGTGGATACGCAGTATTTT	CAWSPVDTQYF
NA	TRBJ2-1	TRBD1	TRBV7-2	TGTGCCAGCGGCTGGGACAGGGCGCTCAATGAGCAGTTCTTC	CASGWDRALNEQFF
NA	TRBJ2-2	NA	TRBV4-3	TGCGCCAGCAGCCAAGATGTAAGGAACACCGGGGAGCTGTTTTTT	CASSQDVRNTGELFF
few	TRBJ1-4	NA	TRBV30	TGTGCCTGGAGTGACGACAGTGCAACTAATGAAAAACTGTTTTTT	CAWSDDSATNEKLFF